The following is a T cell receptor (beta chain) sequence with its context. The entry originates in a study of blood T cell repertoires in COVID-19. The wider study: From the United States, Italy and Spain came samples of acute and convalescent COVID-19. Sources were T cells, B-cell-depleted T cells, or PBMCs; the material itself was cDNA or gDNA.

Authors' processing steps: Estimates of nucleated cell counts were drawn from the amplification of reference gene primers. Using immunoSEQ multiplex PCR, the repertoire was profiled, and TCRdb retains in-frame clones only, with some absent. The V and J calls and clone size come from that table; D and trimming were worked out from the DNA. Among some 25,000 clones listed, about 84% were seen once. The CDR3 is 16 residues long. Germline CDR1 reads MNHEY; CDR2 reads SVGAGI. V was clipped by 4 bases and J by 0 bases, with 13 bases between them. Sequencing used peripheral blood. This chain joins TRBV6-5 and TRBJ2-4, with a tentative D call TRBD1 (7 bases). The source of this sequence is a man in his fifties or sixties with active or convalescent COVID-19. In DNA form, the CDR3 reads TGTGCCAGCAGTTCTCGACAGGGACTAGCCAAAAACATTCAGTACTTC. Its translation: CASSSRQGLAKNIQYF.